This note documents a single T cell receptor (beta chain) sequence. As originally analysed: Estimation of nucleated cell counts relied on the amplification of reference gene primers. Measured with immunoSEQ multiplex PCR; TCRdb has only the in-frame clones, and not every one. D and trimming were read from the DNA, whereas the V and J calls and clone size are those reported in that table. Here the sample spans tens of thousands of clones, nearly 90% being singletons. This specimen belongs to a study of blood T cell repertoires in COVID-19. Study-level background: The United States, Italy and Spain provided the acute and convalescent COVID-19 samples. Sources were T cells, B-cell-depleted T cells, or PBMCs; the material itself was cDNA or gDNA.

Between the trimmed V and J ends, which lost 3 bases and 9 bases, there was a span of 18 bases. Germline CDR1 MNHEY, CDR2 SMNVEV (reference sequence). The CDR3 is 14 residues long. This clonotype was sampled from a man aged 45-65 years with active COVID-19. The chain carries TRBV27 and TRBJ2-7; possibly TRBD2 for D (5 bases). The specimen sequenced was peripheral blood. DNA for the CDR3: TGTGCCAGCAGTTTCTACCCGGGGAGTAGTCCGCAGTACGTC. This gives the protein CASSFYPGSSPQYV.